This T cell receptor (beta chain) was identified in a study of chemoradiotherapy in HPV16-positive cancers. As for the study in general: Functional T-cell assays on two HPV16-positive patients' cells defined candidate HPV-specific clones and common TCR motifs. Broader study findings: For HPV16-positive patients, expanding HPV-responsive T cells associated with longer recurrence-free survival. The functional HPV-specific definition rests on just two HPV16-positive patients. During treatment, candidate HPV-specific clones and E7-related motifs expanded in tumor.

Concerning this clone itself: The antigen is undetermined.

With 1 base removed from V and 3 bases from J, the gap between germline ends came to 7 bases. This CDR3 comprises 13 residues. The germline V gene encodes CDR1 SGHAT and CDR2 FQNNGV. Repertoires were generated with immunoSEQ multiplex PCR, while TCRdb's copy carries only in-frame clones and drops some. The repertoire holds roughly 1,000 clones, with around 86% as singletons. J is TRBJ2-7 and V is TRBV11-2; unclear D gene. The material sequenced was tumor tissue, taken from a patient who underwent chemoradiotherapy. The source is a human donor with HPV-associated anogenital cancer. The CDR3, as DNA: TGTGCCAGCAGCTTAGGGGCCAACTACGAGCAGTACTTC. The encoded protein is CASSLGANYEQYF.